This TCR beta chain was recovered during a study of blood T cell repertoires in COVID-19. In the study's own analysis: Amplification with reference gene primers provided the estimates of nucleated cell counts. Method: immunoSEQ multiplex PCR; TCRdb's copy keeps in-frame clones and lacks some. D and trimming were read from the DNA, whereas the V and J calls and clone size are those reported in that table. The table has around 250,000 clones, around 87% seen once. Trimming left V 5 bases short and J 1 base short, with 14 bases between. CDR1 and CDR2 from the germline V gene are SGHTA and FQGNSA. This CDR3 spans 15 amino acids.

This chain joins TRBV7-2 and TRBJ1-1; no definite D call. This sequence originates from a woman in her seventies with active or convalescent COVID-19. Sequenced: peripheral blood. For the CDR3, the DNA is TGTGCCAGCAGCATCCACCGGGTCTCGAACACTGAAGCTTTCTTT. As protein: CASSIHRVSNTEAFF. Based on the CDR3 plus reference TRBV7-2 and TRBJ1-1, the full variable domain is GAGVSQSPSNKVTEKGKDVELRCDPISGHTALYWYRQSLGQGLEFLIYFQGNSAPDKSGLPSDRFSAERTGGSVSTLTIQRTQQEDSAVYLCASSIHRVSNTEAFFGQGTRLTVV.